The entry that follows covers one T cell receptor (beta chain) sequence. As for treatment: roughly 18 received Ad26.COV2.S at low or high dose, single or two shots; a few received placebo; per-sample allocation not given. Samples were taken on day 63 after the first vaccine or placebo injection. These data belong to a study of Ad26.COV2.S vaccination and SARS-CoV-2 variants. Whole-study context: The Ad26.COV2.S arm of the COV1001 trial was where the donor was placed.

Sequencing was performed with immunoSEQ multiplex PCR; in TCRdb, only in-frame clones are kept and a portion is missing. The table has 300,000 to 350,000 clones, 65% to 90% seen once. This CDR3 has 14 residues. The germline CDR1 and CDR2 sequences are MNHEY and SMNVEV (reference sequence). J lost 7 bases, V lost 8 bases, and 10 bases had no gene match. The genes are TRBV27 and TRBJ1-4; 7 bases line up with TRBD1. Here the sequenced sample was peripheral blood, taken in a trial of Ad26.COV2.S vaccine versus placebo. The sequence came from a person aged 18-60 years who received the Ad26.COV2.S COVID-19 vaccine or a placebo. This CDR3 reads CASWARQGVEKLFF. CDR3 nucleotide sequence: TGTGCCAGCTGGGCCAGACAGGGCGTTGAAAAACTGTTTTTT.